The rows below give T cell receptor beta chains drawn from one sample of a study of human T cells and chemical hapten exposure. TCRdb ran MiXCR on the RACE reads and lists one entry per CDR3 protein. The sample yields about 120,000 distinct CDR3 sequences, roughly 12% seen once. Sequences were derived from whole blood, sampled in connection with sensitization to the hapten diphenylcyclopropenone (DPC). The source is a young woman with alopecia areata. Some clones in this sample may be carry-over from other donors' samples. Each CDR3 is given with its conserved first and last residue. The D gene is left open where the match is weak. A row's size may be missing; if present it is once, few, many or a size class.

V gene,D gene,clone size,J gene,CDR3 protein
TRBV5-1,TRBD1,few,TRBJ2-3,CASRSGTASTDTQYF
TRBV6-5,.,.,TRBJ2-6,CATSQAAGANVLTF
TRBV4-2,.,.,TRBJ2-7,CASSLIGGRLTYEQYF
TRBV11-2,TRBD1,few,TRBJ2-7,CASSPSGTGLVENEQYF
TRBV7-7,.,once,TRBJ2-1,CASSPLWGEDEQFF
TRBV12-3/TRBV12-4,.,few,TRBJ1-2,CASSFDGYTF
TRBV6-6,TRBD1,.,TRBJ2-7,CASSSPTGTGRREQYF
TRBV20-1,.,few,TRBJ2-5,CSATREETQYF
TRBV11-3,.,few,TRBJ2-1,CASSFPAGEQFF
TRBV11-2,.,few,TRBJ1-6,CASSPGAVVSPLHF
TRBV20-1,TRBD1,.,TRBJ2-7,CSAVGTGGEQYF
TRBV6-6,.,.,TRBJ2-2,CASSFQAGELFF
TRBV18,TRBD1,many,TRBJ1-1,CASSSTGDRTNTEAFF
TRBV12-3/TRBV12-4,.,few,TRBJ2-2,CASSLGTGGTGELFF
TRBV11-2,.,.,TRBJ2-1,CASSLGPNLGDEQFF
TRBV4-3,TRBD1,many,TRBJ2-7,CASSQDKTGVFYEQYF
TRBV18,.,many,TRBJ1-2,CATTIRLLDRINYGYTF
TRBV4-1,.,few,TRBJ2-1,CASSQGMGRDEQFF
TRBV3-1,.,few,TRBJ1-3,CASSQVLSGNTIYF
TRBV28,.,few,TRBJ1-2,CASSYPQGSNYGYTF
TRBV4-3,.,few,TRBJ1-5,CASSPDVGGNQPQHF
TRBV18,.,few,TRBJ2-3,CASSPTGNTQYF
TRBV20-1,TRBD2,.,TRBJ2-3,CSARGAGGPTDTQYF
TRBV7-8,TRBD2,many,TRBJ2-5,CASSLAGLAGGETQYF
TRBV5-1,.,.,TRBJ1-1,CASSLSGVNTEAFF
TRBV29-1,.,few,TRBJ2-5,CSVGRTETQYF
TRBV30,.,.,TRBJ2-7,CAWSAKGGYEQYF
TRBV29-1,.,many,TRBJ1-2,CSVEVEAPYGYTF
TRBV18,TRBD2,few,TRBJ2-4,CASSPLRGGFQYF
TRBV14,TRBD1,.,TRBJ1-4,CASSSLQGAEEKLFF
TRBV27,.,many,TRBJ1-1,CASSETFNTEAFF
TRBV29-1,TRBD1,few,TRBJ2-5,CSVATGFETQYF
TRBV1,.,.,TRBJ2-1,CTSSHRTSLGRNEQFF
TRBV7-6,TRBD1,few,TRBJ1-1,CASSLAVTGGTEAFF
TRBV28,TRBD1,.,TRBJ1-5,CASSLGQGVEMSQPQHF
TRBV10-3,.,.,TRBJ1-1,CAISGHLNTEAFF